This entry lists 26 T cell receptor delta chains sequenced from one sample in a study of γδ T cells in repeated Plasmodium falciparum infection. Bulk repertoires came from Vgamma9/Vdelta2+ or Vdelta2-negative gammadelta T cells flow-sorted from PBMC. TCRdb called clones from the multiplex PCR reads again using CATT. Found here are around 50,000 delta-chain clones, approximately 1.5% of them singletons; the top ten hold over 6.5%. The sample taken for sequencing was gamma-delta T cells from blood. All receptors derive from a pool of human donors (malaria-infected and uninfected, not separated).

This clone was recorded a few times. The protein held in TCRdb is that of a much larger clone and does not match this DNA's translation at residue 12, likely because of a read error; the protein shown is translated from the DNA. The chain couples TRDV1 to TRDJ1; unclear D gene. Between the trimmed V and J ends, which lost 7 bases and 7 bases, there was a span of 34 bases. The CDR3 covers 19 residues. Germline CDR1 reads TSWWSYY; CDR2 reads QGS. This CDR3 reads CALASALRLGAHPAGKLIF. CDR3 in DNA: TGTGCTCTTGCGTCAGCACTCCGTCTCGGGGCCCATCCTGCGGGTAAACTCATCTTT.

This clone showed up just a few times. TCRdb pairs this DNA with a much larger clone's protein that differs at residue 12, likely a read error; the protein shown was translated from the DNA. V gene TRDV1 combines with J gene TRDJ1, with D possibly being TRDD3 (5 bases). The J gene, not given by TCRdb, was assigned here from a germline match of the nucleotide sequence. The CDR3 extends over 19 amino acids. V was trimmed by 5 bases and J by 2 bases, leaving 27 bases between them. Germline loops: CDR1 TSWWSYY, CDR2 QGS. CDR3 nucleotides: TGTGCTCTTGGGCACCCAGGCCTGACCACCTGGGCGGGTACCGATAAACTCATCTTT. This codes for CALGHPGLTTWAGTDKLIF.

This clone appeared a few times. TCRdb's protein for this DNA is that of a much larger clone and differs from the translation at residue 16, likely a read error; the protein shown is the DNA translation. The genes are TRDV1 and TRDJ1; 10 bases are a match to TRDD3. V lost 0 bases, J lost 4 bases, and 20 bases stayed unmatched. This CDR3 region has 21 residues. Germline V lookup: CDR1 TSWWSYY, CDR2 QGS. The CDR3 reads CALGELGPTELLGDWYDKLIF. Here the CDR3 DNA reads TGTGCTCTTGGGGAACTCGGTCCTACAGAGCTACTGGGGGATTGGTACGATAAACTCATCTTT.

This clone was seen a handful of times. Since a far larger clone is one base different, this is likely a read error. Other DNA sequences in the same sample also yield this CDR3. The gene calls are TRDV1 and TRDJ1; TRDD3 is a possible D gene (5 bases). The J gene comes from matching the DNA to germline here; TCRdb lacks it. Germline assignment: CDR1 TSWWSYY and CDR2 QGS. The CDR3 has 23 residues. CDR3 bases: TGTGCCCTTGGGGAACTAGTTTTCCGAAGACGAGACCCCGTTCCATCACACACCGATAAACTCATCTTT. Translating gives CALGELVFRRRDPVPSHTDKLIF.

Points on this clone: This DNA translates differently at residue 17 from the TCRdb protein, which is that of a much larger clone; a read error is likely, and the protein shown is the DNA's own translation. This rearrangement joins TRDV3 to TRDJ1; 12 bases align to TRDD3. The J gene, not given by TCRdb, was assigned here from a germline match of the nucleotide sequence. Germline-derived CDR1 and CDR2 are TVYSNPD and GDNSRS (reference sequence). V gave up 3 bases and J gave up 6 bases; unmatched junction bases: 29. The CDR3 contains 21 residues. The CDR3 nucleotides read TGTGCCTTCGGATATTTTCCTACGTGGAGCTTCTGGGGGATACGGGACTATAAACTCATCTTT. It yields the protein CAFGYFPTWSFWGIRDYKLIF.

Turning to this clone: A far larger clone is just one base off, so this is likely a read error. The same CDR3 also results from other DNA sequences found in this sample. The chain has TRDV1 and TRDJ1, with D possibly being TRDD2 (5 bases). TCRdb gives no J gene; it was assigned here by matching the DNA to germline. The V gene's germline CDR1 is TSWWSYY and CDR2 QGS. CDR3 length equals 19 residues. V was trimmed by 2 bases and J by 2 bases, leaving 24 bases between them. This chain's CDR3 is CALGESGPPVVLQTDKLIF. The CDR3, as DNA: TGTGCTCTTGGGGAATCGGGGCCTCCGGTCGTCCTTCAAACCGATAAACTCATCTTT.

This clone was seen a handful of times. This DNA's translation and the protein TCRdb lists, from a much larger clone, do not match at residue 14, likely due to a read error; the protein shown is translated from the DNA. The chain carries TRDV1 and TRDJ1; 8 bases are shared with TRDD3. TCRdb carries no J gene annotation; the J gene was assigned here by matching the DNA with germline. With V trimmed by 0 bases and J by 3 bases, 15 bases remained unmatched. The CDR3 consists of 19 residues. CDR1 TSWWSYY and CDR2 QGS come from the germline V gene. The CDR3, as DNA: TGTGCTCTTGGGGAACTATCCTACCAGGGGGATAGCTACGCCGATAAACTCATCTTT. It is translated as CALGELSYQGDSYADKLIF.

This clone was observed a few times. The protein in TCRdb stems from a much larger clone and differs at residue 13 from this DNA's translation, likely a read error; here the protein is translated from the DNA. The genes are TRDV1 and TRDJ1, with 8 bases fitting TRDD3. In the absence of a J gene in TCRdb, the DNA was matched to germline to assign it here. In germline, CDR1 is TSWWSYY, CDR2 QGS. With 0 bases clipped from V and 5 bases from J, the junction kept 17 bases outside the gene matches. The CDR3 is made up of 19 amino acids. The CDR3 region is CALGELVVPSLGESDKLIF. CDR3 sequence (DNA): TGTGCTCTTGGGGAACTAGTCGTTCCTTCGCTGGGGGAGTCGGATAAACTCATCTTT.

Concerning this clone: A much more abundant neighbour one base away suggests this may be a read error. At the DNA level, this CDR3 is encoded by other sequences in the same sample as well. CDR3 sequence reads: CALGERRGLLPSYLHPYRPLLVRGYTDKLIF. The CDR3 DNA reads as TGTGCTCTTGGGGAACGTCGGGGCCTCCTTCCTTCCTACCTCCACCCTTACCGACCCCTTTTGGTGAGGGGGTACACCGATAAACTCATCTTT. This rearrangement joins TRDV1 to TRDJ1; 9 nucleotides agree with TRDD2. TCRdb gives no J gene; it was assigned here by matching the DNA to germline. CDR1 and CDR2 (germline): TSWWSYY, QGS. CDR3 size: 31 residues. Trimming at V came to 1 base and at J to 0 bases, leaving 48 bases not matched to a gene.

In this sample, this clone turned up many times. The protein given by TCRdb reflects a much larger clone and differs at residue 16 from this DNA's translation, likely from a read error; the protein shown is the DNA's translation. The rearrangement joins TRDV1 to TRDJ1; 7 bases map to TRDD2. This CDR3 comprises 21 residues. CDR1 and CDR2 from the germline V gene are TSWWSYY and QGS. The V gene end was trimmed by 3 bases and the J gene end by 4 bases; junction bases not matched to a gene: 26. CDR3 nucleotides: TGTGCTCTTGGGGACCTCACCTTCCTCCCAATACCTATCCACCGCGACGATAAACTCATCTTT. Translating gives CALGDLTFLPIPIHRDDKLIF.

This clone showed up many times. The chain has TRDV1 and TRDJ1, with a possible D match to TRDD3 (6 bases). The CDR3 is made up of 15 amino acids. Germline V gene sequence: CDR1 TSWWSYY, CDR2 QGS. V lost 2 bases to trimming and J lost 3 bases, with 13 bases between them. The CDR3 sequence: CALGEMGGMSDKLIF. The CDR3 DNA follows: TGTGCTCTTGGGGAAATGGGGGGAATGTCCGATAAACTCATCTTT.

This clone was seen a handful of times. The amino acid sequence in TCRdb belongs to a much larger clone and departs from this DNA's translation at residue 13, likely a sequencing read error; the sequence shown is translated from the DNA. The V and J genes are TRDV2 and TRDJ1, with D perhaps TRDD3 (5 bases). Matching the DNA to germline supplied the J gene, which TCRdb does not give. CDR3 size: 21 residues. Trimming stripped 3 bases from V and 0 bases from J, with 31 bases between. CDR1 GEAIGNYY and CDR2 EKD come from the germline V gene. The CDR3 is CACDPIPRTGQGTRYTDKLIF. The CDR3 DNA reads as TGTGCCTGTGACCCGATCCCCCGTACTGGTCAGGGGACACGGTACACCGATAAACTCATCTTT.

In regard to this clone: TCRdb pairs this DNA with a much larger clone's protein that differs at residue 12, likely a read error; the protein shown was translated from the DNA. V gene TRDV1 combines with J gene TRDJ1; D is possibly TRDD3 (6 bases). In germline, CDR1 is TSWWSYY, CDR2 QGS. The V gene lost 2 bases and the J gene lost 0 bases, with 19 bases spanning the gap. The CDR3 is 18 residues long. CDR3 coding DNA: TGTGCTCTTGGGGAATGGGGATCGGATCCCGTGCACACCGATAAACTCATCTTT. Amino acid sequence: CALGEWGSDPVHTDKLIF.

This clone was counted a few times. The mismatch at residue 10 between this DNA's translation and the TCRdb protein of a much larger clone likely reflects a read error; the protein shown is translated from the DNA. V usage is TRDV1 and J usage is TRDJ1; no reliable D call. No J gene is reported in TCRdb; it was inferred here by comparing the DNA with germline. Germline-derived CDR1 and CDR2 are TSWWSYY and QGS. V lost 1 base, J lost 0 bases, and 21 bases lay in between. The CDR3 is 19 amino acids. CDR3 residues: CALGEPSRPHSWYTDKLIF. The CDR3 DNA reads TGTGCTCTTGGGGAACCGTCCCGCCCGCATTCATGGTACACCGATAAACTCATCTTT.

This clone was seen many times. This probably arose from a read error, given a far larger clone one base away. Other DNA variants within this sample encode the same CDR3. V is TRDV1 and J is TRDJ1; D gene unclear. Germline CDR1 TSWWSYY, CDR2 QGS. Trimming stripped 1 base from V and 9 bases from J, with 9 bases between. This CDR3 has 12 residues. The CDR3 nucleotides read TGTGCTCTTGGGGAACCCAGAGGCGAACTCATCTTT. Protein product: CALGEPRGELIF.

This clone showed up just a few times. V usage is TRDV2 and J usage is TRDJ3; 7 bases are shared with TRDD3. TCRdb supplies no J gene; here it was assigned by aligning the nucleotide sequence to germline. With V trimmed by 0 bases and J by 0 bases, 10 bases remained unmatched. From germline, CDR1 is GEAIGNYY and CDR2 EKD. The CDR3 loop spans 20 amino acids. CDR3 nucleotides: TGTGCCTGTGACACCGCGGTACTGGGGACTTTCTCCTGGGACACCCGACAGATGTTTTTC. Its protein product is CACDTAVLGTFSWDTRQMFF.

A remark on this clone: This probably arose from a read error, given a far larger clone one base away. V is TRDV1 and J is TRDJ1; 12 nucleotides agree with TRDD3. The J gene is not listed in TCRdb, so it was assigned here from a DNA match to germline. This CDR3 has 22 residues. Germline V gene data show CDR1 as TSWWSYY and CDR2 as QGS. CDR3 protein: CALGKIPKDKILGDTRTDKLIF. In nucleotides, the CDR3 is TGTGCCCTTGGGAAGATCCCCAAGGACAAAATTCTGGGGGATACGCGCACCGATAAACTCATCTTT.

This clone was counted a few times. TCRdb assigns this DNA the protein of a much larger clone, which departs from its translation at residue 3; this likely reflects a read error, and the protein shown comes from translating the DNA. The chain is built from TRDV1 and TRDJ1; D might be TRDD2 or TRDD3, each matching 6 bases. TCRdb gives no J gene; it was assigned here by matching the DNA to germline. The CDR3 has 22 amino acids. Germline CDR1 and CDR2: TSWWSYY and QGS. DNA of the CDR3: TGTGCTCCTGGGGAATCTAAAAATGAGGGGGCGCCACTCCTACCTTACACCGATAAACTCATCTTT. Amino acid sequence: CAPGESKNEGAPLLPYTDKLIF.

This clone was seen only a few times. This DNA's translation differs at residue 4 from TCRdb's protein, which comes from a much larger clone; a read error is likely, and the protein shown is translated from the DNA. The gene calls are TRDV2 and TRDJ1; 8 bases match TRDD3. No J gene is reported in TCRdb; it was inferred here by comparing the DNA with germline. Germline loops: CDR1 GEAIGNYY, CDR2 EKD. CDR3 length equals 15 residues. CDR3 protein: CACGTVRDTYDKLIF. The CDR3 DNA reads TGTGCCTGTGGCACCGTAAGGGATACGTACGATAAACTCATCTTT.

This clone appeared many times. The protein given by TCRdb reflects a much larger clone and differs at residue 5 from this DNA's translation, likely from a read error; the protein shown is the DNA's translation. This chain joins TRDV1 and TRDJ1; TRDD3 agrees at 7 bases. The J gene, absent from TCRdb, was called here by matching the DNA to germline. The ends lost 4 bases at V and 0 bases at J; junction bases unmatched: 11. Germline CDR1 is TSWWSYY and CDR2 is QGS. CDR3 size: 17 residues. CDR3 region: CALGGVPGGLYTDKLIF. The CDR3 nucleotides are TGTGCTCTTGGGGGCGTCCCTGGGGGTTTGTACACCGATAAACTCATCTTT.

This clone was detected many times. TCRdb lists the protein of a much larger clone for this DNA, which differs at residue 4, so this is likely a read error; the protein given here is translated from the DNA itself. The chain combines TRDV1 with TRDJ1, with D unresolved. This CDR3 comprises 20 residues. From germline, CDR1 is TSWWSYY and CDR2 QGS. CDR3 bases: TGTGCTCTTAGGGACCAAACGTCATCGGTACTGCCTATGTACACCGATAAACTCATCTTT. This encodes CALRDQTSSVLPMYTDKLIF.

This clone turned up a few times. The protein in TCRdb stems from a much larger clone and differs at residue 10 from this DNA's translation, likely a read error; here the protein is translated from the DNA. The chain couples TRDV1 to TRDJ1; tentatively, D is TRDD3 (6 bases). The germline CDR1 and CDR2 sequences are TSWWSYY and QGS. The CDR3 is made up of 17 amino acids. V dropped 1 base and J dropped 2 bases, with 17 bases sitting between them. The chain's CDR3 is CALGERPPGEITDKLIF. The CDR3 nucleotides read TGTGCTCTTGGGGAACGGCCTCCGGGGGAGATAACCGATAAACTCATCTTT.

There are a few counts of this clone. A read error is the likely source, as a far larger clone sits one nucleotide away. Other DNA sequences in the sample encode the same CDR3. The chain employs TRDV2 and TRDJ3; D uncertain. In the absence of a J gene in TCRdb, the DNA was matched to germline to assign it here. The CDR3 spans 15 residues. Germline V gene data show CDR1 as GEAIGNYY and CDR2 as EKD. The CDR3 bases are TGTGCCTGTGACACCGTCGGGACGGACACACGACAGATGTTTTTC. It codes for CACDTVGTDTRQMFF.

The count of this clone is one. No V gene was called, though TRDJ1 was called as the J gene; the DNA was not used to check the table's D call, TRDD3. This CDR3 spans 19 amino acids. In nucleotides, the CDR3 is TGTGCTAGGGGGGAGTTTACTAACACTGGGGGAGACAGGCCCGATAAACTCATCTTT. It encodes CARGEFTNTGGDRPDKLIF.

Comments on this clone: This probably arose from a read error, given a far larger clone one base away. Other DNA variants within this sample encode the same CDR3. The rearrangement joins TRDV1 to TRDJ1; 10 bases line up with TRDD3. TCRdb lists no J gene, so it was determined here by aligning the DNA to germline. There are 21 residues in the CDR3. Germline CDR1 TSWWSYY, CDR2 QGS. Here the CDR3 reads CALGEIGLNTLTGGCSDKLIF. The CDR3 nucleotides are TGTGCTCTTGGGGAAATTGGCCTAAATACCCTTACTGGGGGATGCTCCGACAAACTCATCTTT.

This clone was picked up a small number of times. This DNA's translation and the protein TCRdb lists, from a much larger clone, do not match at residue 8, likely due to a read error; the protein shown is translated from the DNA. Here the CDR3 reads CALGPPVALPAQFMAGGPPGKLIF. CDR3 DNA: TGTGCTCTTGGGCCCCCCGTGGCGCTTCCGGCCCAATTTATGGCTGGGGGGCCCCCCGGTAAACTCATCTTT. The rearrangement links TRDV1 to TRDJ1, with 7 nucleotides matching TRDD3. No J segment appears in TCRdb, so it was assigned here by matching the sequence to germline. The CDR3 covers 24 residues. After removal of 5 bases from V and 7 bases from J, the junction contained 40 bases not matched to a gene. CDR1 is TSWWSYY, CDR2 QGS, per germline.